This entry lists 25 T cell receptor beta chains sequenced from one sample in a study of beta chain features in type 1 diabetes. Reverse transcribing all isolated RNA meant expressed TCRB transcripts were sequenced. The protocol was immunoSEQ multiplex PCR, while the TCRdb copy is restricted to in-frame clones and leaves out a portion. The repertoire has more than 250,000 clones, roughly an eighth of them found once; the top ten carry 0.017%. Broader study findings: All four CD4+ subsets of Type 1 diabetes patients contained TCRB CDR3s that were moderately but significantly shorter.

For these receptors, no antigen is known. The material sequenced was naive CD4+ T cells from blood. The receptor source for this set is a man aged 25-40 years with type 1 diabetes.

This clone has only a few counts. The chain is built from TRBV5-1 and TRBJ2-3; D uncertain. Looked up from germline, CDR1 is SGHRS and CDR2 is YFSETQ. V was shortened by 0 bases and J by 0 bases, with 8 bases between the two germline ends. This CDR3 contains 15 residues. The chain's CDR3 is CASSLDELSTDTQYF. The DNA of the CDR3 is TGCGCCAGCAGCTTGGACGAGCTTAGCACAGATACGCAGTATTTT.

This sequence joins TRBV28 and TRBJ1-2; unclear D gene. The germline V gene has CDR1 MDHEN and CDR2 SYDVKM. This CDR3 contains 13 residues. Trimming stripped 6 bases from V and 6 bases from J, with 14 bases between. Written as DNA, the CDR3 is TGTGCCAGCAGGGGCGCCTCTCTCCATGGCTACACCTTC. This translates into CASRGASLHGYTF.

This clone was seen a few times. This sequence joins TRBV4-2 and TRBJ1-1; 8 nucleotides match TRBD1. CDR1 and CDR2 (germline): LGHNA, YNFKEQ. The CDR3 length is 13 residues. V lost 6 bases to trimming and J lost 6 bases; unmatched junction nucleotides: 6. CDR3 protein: CASRDRAGAEAFF. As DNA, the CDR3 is TGTGCCAGCAGGGACAGGGCTGGCGCTGAAGCTTTCTTT.

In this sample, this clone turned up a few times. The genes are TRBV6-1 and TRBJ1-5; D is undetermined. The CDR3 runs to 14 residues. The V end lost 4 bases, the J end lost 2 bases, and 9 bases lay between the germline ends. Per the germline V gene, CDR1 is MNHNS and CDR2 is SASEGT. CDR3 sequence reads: CASSVPSGNQPQHF. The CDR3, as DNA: TGTGCCAGCAGTGTCCCCAGTGGCAATCAGCCCCAGCATTTT.

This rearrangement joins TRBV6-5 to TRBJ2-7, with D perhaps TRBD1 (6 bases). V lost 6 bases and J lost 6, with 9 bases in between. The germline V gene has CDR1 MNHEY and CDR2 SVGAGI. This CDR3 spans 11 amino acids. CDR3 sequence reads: CASREQGEQYF. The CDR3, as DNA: TGTGCCAGCAGGGAACAGGGCGAGCAGTACTTC.

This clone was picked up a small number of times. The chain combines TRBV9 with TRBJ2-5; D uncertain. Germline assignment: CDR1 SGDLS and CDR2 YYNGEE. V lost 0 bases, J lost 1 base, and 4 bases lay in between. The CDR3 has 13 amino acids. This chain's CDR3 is CASSVATQETQYF. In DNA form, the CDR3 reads TGTGCCAGCAGCGTAGCTACCCAAGAGACCCAGTACTTC.

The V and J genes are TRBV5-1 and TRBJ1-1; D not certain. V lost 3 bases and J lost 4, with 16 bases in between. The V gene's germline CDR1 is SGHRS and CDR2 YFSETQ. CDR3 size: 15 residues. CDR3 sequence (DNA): TGCGCCAGCAGCTCTGACGGACTGCGTACCACTGAAGCTTTCTTT. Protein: CASSSDGLRTTEAFF. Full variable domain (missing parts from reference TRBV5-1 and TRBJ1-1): KAGVTQTPRYLIKTRGQQVTLSCSPISGHRSVSWYQQTPGQGLQFLFEYFSETQRNKGNFPGRFSGRQFSNSRSEMNVSTLELGDSALYLCASSSDGLRTTEAFFGQGTRLTVV.

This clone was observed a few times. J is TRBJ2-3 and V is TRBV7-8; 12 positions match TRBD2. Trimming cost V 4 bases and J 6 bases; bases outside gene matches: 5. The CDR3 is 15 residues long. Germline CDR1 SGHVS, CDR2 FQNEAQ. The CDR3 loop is CASSSRLAGADTQYF. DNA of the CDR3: TGTGCCAGCAGCTCGCGACTAGCGGGAGCTGATACGCAGTATTTT.

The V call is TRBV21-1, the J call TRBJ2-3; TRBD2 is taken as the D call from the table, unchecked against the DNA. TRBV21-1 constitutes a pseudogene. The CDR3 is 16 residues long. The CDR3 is CASSKGSERGTDTQYF. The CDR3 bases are TGTGCCAGCAGCAAAGGGTCGGAGCGGGGCACAGATACGCAGTATTTT.

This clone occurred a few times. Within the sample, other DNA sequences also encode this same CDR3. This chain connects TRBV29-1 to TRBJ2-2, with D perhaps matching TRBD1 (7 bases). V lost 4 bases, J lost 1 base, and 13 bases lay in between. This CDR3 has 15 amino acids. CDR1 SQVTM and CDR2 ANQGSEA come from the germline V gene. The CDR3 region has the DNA TGCAGCGTTGCGGAGGGGGCGAAGAACACCGGGGAGCTGTTTTTT. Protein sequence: CSVAEGAKNTGELFF.

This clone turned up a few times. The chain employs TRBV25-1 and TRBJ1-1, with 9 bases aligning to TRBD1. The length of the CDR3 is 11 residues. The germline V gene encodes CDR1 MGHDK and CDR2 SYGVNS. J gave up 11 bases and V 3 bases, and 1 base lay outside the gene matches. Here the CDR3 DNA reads TGTGCCAGCAGTGACGACAGGGGGGCTTTCTTT. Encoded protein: CASSDDRGAFF.

The CDR3, as DNA: TGTGCCAGCAGCGCGGCTGTGCAGCGGGACGAGACCCAGTACTTC. Translated, it gives CASSAAVQRDETQYF. The chain joins TRBV9 to TRBJ2-5; 7 nucleotides agree with TRBD2. V shed 3 bases and J 5 bases; nucleotides not matched to a gene: 10. Germline CDR1 SGDLS, CDR2 YYNGEE. The CDR3 length is 15 residues.

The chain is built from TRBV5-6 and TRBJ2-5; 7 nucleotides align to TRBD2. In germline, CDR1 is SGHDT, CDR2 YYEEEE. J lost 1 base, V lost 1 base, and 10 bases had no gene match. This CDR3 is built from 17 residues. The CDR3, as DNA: TGTGCCAGCAGCTTGATGTCGCGGGAGAGGGCCCAAGAGACCCAGTACTTC. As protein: CASSLMSRERAQETQYF.

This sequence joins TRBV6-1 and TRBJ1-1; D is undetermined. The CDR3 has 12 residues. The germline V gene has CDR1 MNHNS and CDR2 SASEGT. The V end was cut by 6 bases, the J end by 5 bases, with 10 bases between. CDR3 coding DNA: TGTGCCAGCAGGATTGCGGCGACTGAAGCTTTCTTT. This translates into CASRIAATEAFF.

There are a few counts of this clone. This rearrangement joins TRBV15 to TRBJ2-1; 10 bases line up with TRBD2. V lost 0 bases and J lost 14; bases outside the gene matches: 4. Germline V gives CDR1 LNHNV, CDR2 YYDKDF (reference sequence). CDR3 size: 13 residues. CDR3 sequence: CATSRDYSGGKFF. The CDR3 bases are TGTGCCACCAGCAGAGATTATAGCGGGGGGAAGTTCTTC. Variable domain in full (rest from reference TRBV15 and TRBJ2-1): DAMVIQNPRYQVTQFGKPVTLSCSQTLNHNVMYWYQQKSSQAPKLLFHYYDKDFNNEADTPDNFQSRRPNTSFCFLDIRSPGLGDTAMYLCATSRDYSGGKFFGPGTRLTVL.

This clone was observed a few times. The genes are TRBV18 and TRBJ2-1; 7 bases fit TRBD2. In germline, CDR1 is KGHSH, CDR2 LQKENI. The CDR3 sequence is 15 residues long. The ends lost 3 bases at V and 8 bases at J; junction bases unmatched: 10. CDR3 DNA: TGTGCCAGCTCACCTTGGGGGAGGGCCGTCCATGAGCAGTTCTTC. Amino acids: CASSPWGRAVHEQFF.

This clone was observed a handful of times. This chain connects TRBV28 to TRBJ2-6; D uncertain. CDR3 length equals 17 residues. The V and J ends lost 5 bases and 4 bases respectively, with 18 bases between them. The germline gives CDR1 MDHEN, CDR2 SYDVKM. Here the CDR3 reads CASSLRQVLWGANVLTF. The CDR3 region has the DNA TGTGCCAGCAGTCTACGACAAGTTCTCTGGGGGGCCAACGTCCTGACTTTC.

The CDR3 region has the DNA TGTGCCAGCAGCTTTCGGTGGGGCCTCGGGGATACGCAGTATTTT. Amino acid sequence: CASSFRWGLGDTQYF. The rearrangement joins TRBV11-2 to TRBJ2-3; D is possibly TRBD1 (5 bases). The CDR3 is 15 residues long. Trimming shortened V by 3 bases and J by 6 bases, and 16 bases separated the two germline ends. Per germline, CDR1 SGHAT and CDR2 FQNNGV.

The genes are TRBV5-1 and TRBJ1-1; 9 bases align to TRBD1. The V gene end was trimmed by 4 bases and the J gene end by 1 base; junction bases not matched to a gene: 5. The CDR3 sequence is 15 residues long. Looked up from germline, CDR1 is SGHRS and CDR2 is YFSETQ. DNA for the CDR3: TGCGCCAGCAGCAGCACAGGGGGCGGGAACACTGAAGCTTTCTTT. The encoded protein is CASSSTGGGNTEAFF.

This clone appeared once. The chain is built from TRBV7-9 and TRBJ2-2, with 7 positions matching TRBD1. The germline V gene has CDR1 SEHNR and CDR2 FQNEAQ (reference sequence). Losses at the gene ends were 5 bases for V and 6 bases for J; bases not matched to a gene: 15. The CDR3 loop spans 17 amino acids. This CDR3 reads CASSLGPRQGVPGELFF. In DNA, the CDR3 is TGTGCCAGCAGCCTAGGGCCCAGACAGGGCGTTCCCGGGGAGCTGTTTTTT.

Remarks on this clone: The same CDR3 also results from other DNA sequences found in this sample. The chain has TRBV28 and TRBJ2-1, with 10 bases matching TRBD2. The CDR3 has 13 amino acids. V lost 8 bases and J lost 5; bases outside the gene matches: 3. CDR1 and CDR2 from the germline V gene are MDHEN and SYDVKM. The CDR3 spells CASSSGRDNEQFF. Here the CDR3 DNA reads TGTGCCAGCTCCAGCGGGAGGGACAATGAGCAGTTCTTC.

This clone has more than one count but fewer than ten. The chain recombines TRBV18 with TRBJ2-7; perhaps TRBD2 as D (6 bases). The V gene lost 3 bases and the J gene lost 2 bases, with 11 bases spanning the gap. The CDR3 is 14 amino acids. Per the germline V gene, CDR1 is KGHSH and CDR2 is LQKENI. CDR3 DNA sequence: TGTGCCAGCTCACCGTTCCGGGAGCCCTACGAGCAGTACTTC. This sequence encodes CASSPFREPYEQYF.

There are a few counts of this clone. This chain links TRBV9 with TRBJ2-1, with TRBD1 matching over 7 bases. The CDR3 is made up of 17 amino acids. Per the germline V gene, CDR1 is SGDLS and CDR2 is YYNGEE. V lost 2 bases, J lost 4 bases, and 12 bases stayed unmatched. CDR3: CASSVSSTGTAYNEQFF. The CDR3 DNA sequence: TGTGCCAGCAGCGTCTCATCTACCGGGACAGCGTACAATGAGCAGTTCTTC.

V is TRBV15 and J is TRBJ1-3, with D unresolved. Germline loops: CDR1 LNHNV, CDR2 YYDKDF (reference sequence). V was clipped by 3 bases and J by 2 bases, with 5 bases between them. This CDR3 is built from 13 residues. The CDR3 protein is CATSSGAGNTIYF. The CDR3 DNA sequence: TGTGCCACCAGCAGCGGTGCTGGAAACACCATATATTTT.

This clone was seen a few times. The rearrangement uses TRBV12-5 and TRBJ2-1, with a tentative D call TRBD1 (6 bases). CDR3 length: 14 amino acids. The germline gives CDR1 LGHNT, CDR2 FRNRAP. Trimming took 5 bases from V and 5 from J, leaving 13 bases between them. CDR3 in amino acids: CASGPSEGDNEQFF. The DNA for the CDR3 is TGTGCTAGTGGTCCCTCCGAGGGGGACAATGAGCAGTTCTTC.